Listed below are T cell receptor beta chains from one sample, sequenced in a study of patients and donors after allogeneic stem cell transplantation. MiXCR, applied by TCRdb to the RT-PCR reads, yields one record per CDR3 protein. The sample holds approximately 430,000 distinct CDR3 sequences, under 20% seen once. The sample was blood, either unsorted or a sorted T cell fraction (not recorded which). Every receptor here comes from a human donor who was either an allogeneic HSCT recipient or a stem cell or donor lymphocyte infusion donor (not recorded which). It is not recorded whose cells these are; they may come from a transplant donor. Both conserved end residues are part of each CDR3. D genes are given only for firm matches. The size of a clone is reported for some rows only, either as once, few or many, or as a class for expanded clones.

v_gene	abundance	d_gene	j_gene	CDR3aa	CDR3nt
TRBV4-2	few	.	TRBJ1-1	CASSVRFEGNTEAFF	TGTGCCAGCAGCGTAAGATTCGAAGGTAACACTGAAGCTTTCTTT
TRBV6-5	few	TRBD1	TRBJ2-2	CASSSFDRGRSMTGELFF	TGTGCCAGCAGTTCGTTTGACAGGGGGCGAAGTATGACCGGGGAGCTGTTTTTT
TRBV12-3/TRBV12-4	.	TRBD2	TRBJ2-1	CASRYSGGGSYNEQFF	TGTGCCAGCAGATATAGCGGGGGGGGCTCCTACAATGAGCAGTTCTTC
TRBV12-3/TRBV12-4	.	.	TRBJ1-1	CASSPGVAEAFF	TGTGCCAGCAGTCCCGGGGTGGCTGAAGCTTTCTTT
TRBV6-5	few	.	TRBJ2-2	CASTASGELFF	TGTGCCAGCACCGCGTCTGGGGAGCTGTTTTTT
TRBV20-1	few	.	TRBJ1-2	CSAGGQNYGYTF	TGCAGTGCTGGAGGACAGAACTATGGCTACACCTTC
TRBV29-1	few	.	TRBJ2-3	CSVVGWGTSTDTQYF	TGCAGCGTTGTGGGTTGGGGCACAAGCACAGATACGCAGTATTTT
TRBV27	.	.	TRBJ2-5	CASSPGSGTQYF	TGTGCCAGCAGTCCCGGAAGCGGGACCCAGTACTTC
TRBV4-1	.	TRBD2	TRBJ2-7	CASSRLAGVNEQYF	TGCGCCAGCAGCCGACTAGCGGGAGTGAACGAGCAGTACTTC
TRBV7-2	.	.	TRBJ1-3	CASSQKSGNTIYF	TGTGCCAGCAGCCAGAAGTCTGGAAACACCATATATTTT
TRBV3-1	.	TRBD2	TRBJ2-7	CASSRAGGLYEQYF	TGTGCCAGCAGCCGAGCGGGGGGACTATACGAGCAGTACTTC
TRBV2	once	TRBD1	TRBJ1-5	CASITDRARNQPQHF	TGTGCCAGCATTACAGACAGGGCACGGAATCAGCCCCAGCATTTT
TRBV4-1	.	TRBD1	TRBJ2-5	CASSQPYRGPSALQETQYF	TGCGCCAGCAGCCAACCCTACAGGGGACCCTCAGCGCTACAAGAGACCCAGTACTTC
TRBV20-1	.	.	TRBJ2-4	CSARDHSNKNIQYF	TGCAGTGCTAGAGATCACAGCAATAAAAACATTCAGTACTTC
TRBV24-1	.	TRBD2	TRBJ2-1	CATSEGLAGVHEQFF	TGTGCCACCAGTGAGGGACTAGCGGGAGTCCATGAGCAGTTCTTC
TRBV12-3/TRBV12-4	many	.	TRBJ2-5	CASSSLRGADGRETQYF	TGTGCCAGCAGTTCCCTCCGGGGAGCGGATGGGAGAGAGACCCAGTACTTC
TRBV4-1	.	.	TRBJ2-1	CASSQLYEQFF	TGCGCCAGCAGCCAACTCTATGAGCAGTTCTTC
TRBV20-1	few	.	TRBJ2-2	CSARGVLTGELFF	TGCAGTGCTAGAGGGGTCCTCACCGGGGAGCTGTTTTTT
TRBV27	few	.	TRBJ1-1	CASSDIKGAGTEAFF	TGTGCCAGCAGCGACATCAAGGGAGCGGGCACTGAAGCTTTCTTT
TRBV12-3/TRBV12-4	.	.	TRBJ2-2	CASSPKIPSLSNTGELFF	TGTGCCAGCAGCCCCAAGATACCGTCTTTATCGAACACCGGGGAGCTGTTTTTT
TRBV5-1	few	.	TRBJ1-5	CASSPGSFNQPQHF	TGCGCCAGCAGCCCGGGCAGTTTCAATCAGCCCCAGCATTTT
TRBV18	.	.	TRBJ1-2	CASSRGGTYGGYTF	TGTGCCAGCTCAAGAGGGGGGACCTATGGAGGCTACACCTTC
TRBV20-1	few	TRBD1	TRBJ1-1	CSARWTGRTEAFF	TGCAGTGCTAGATGGACAGGGCGCACTGAAGCTTTCTTT
TRBV15	.	TRBD1	TRBJ2-1	CATLPFAGQGYNEQFF	TGTGCCACCCTTCCTTTTGCGGGACAGGGTTACAATGAGCAGTTCTTC
TRBV11-3	.	.	TRBJ2-2	CASSPGRSGTGELFF	TGTGCCAGCAGCCCCGGACGCTCCGGGACCGGGGAGCTGTTTTTT
TRBV12-3/TRBV12-4	.	.	TRBJ2-7	CASSLNWDEQYF	TGTGCCAGCAGTTTGAACTGGGACGAGCAGTACTTC
TRBV12-5	.	.	TRBJ2-3	CASGLVAPGFTDTQYF	TGTGCTAGTGGTTTGGTAGCCCCGGGCTTCACAGATACGCAGTATTTT